These T cell receptor beta chains were read from a single sample in a study of T cells in Graves' hyperthyroidism and ophthalmopathy. TCRdb ran MiXCR on the multiplex PCR reads and lists one entry per CDR3 protein. Of about 520,000 distinct CDR3 sequences in the sample, approximately 25% are singletons; the top ten hold approximately 10%. What was sequenced was blood. These TCRs come from a woman aged 25-40 years with Graves' ophthalmopathy. Both conserved end residues are part of each CDR3. A D gene is named only where the DNA matches it firmly. Rows give clone size only sometimes, using once, few, many, or a class for an expanded clone.

cdr3_nt | cdr3_aa | v_call | d_call | j_call | clone_size
TGCAGTGCTAGGCCAAGCGCTGGGGTCGGCTGGTTGGATACGCAGTATTTT | CSARPSAGVGWLDTQYF | TRBV20-1 | NA | TRBJ2-3 | many
TGTGCCAGCAGCCCTAGCGGGGGAGAAGAGACCCAGTACTTC | CASSPSGGEETQYF | TRBV13 | TRBD2 | TRBJ2-5 | many
TGTGCCAGCAGGGACAGGAGTGGGACTGAAGCTTTCTTT | CASRDRSGTEAFF | TRBV11-1 | TRBD1 | TRBJ1-1 | NA
TGTGCCAGCAGTTTCCGGGACAGGGAAGACGAGCAGTACTTC | CASSFRDREDEQYF | TRBV12-3/TRBV12-4 | TRBD1 | TRBJ2-7 | many
TGTGCCAGCAGTATCCAGGGATATAGCAATCAGCCCCAGCATTTT | CASSIQGYSNQPQHF | TRBV6-2/TRBV6-3 | NA | TRBJ1-5 | many
TGTGCCAGCATCCCCGCGGGGGTTGACTATGGCTACACCTTC | CASIPAGVDYGYTF | TRBV11-2 | NA | TRBJ1-2 | NA
TGTGCCTGGAGTTCGGGGCTCTATGGCTACACCTTC | CAWSSGLYGYTF | TRBV30 | NA | TRBJ1-2 | few
TGTGCCAGCAGTTACTCGATTCGCCCTAGCGGGAGGGGACGTCATGAGACCCAGTACTTC | CASSYSIRPSGRGRHETQYF | TRBV6-2/TRBV6-3 | TRBD2 | TRBJ2-5 | many
TGTGCCAGCAGTGCCACTGGGGGGGACACCGGGGAGCTGTTTTTT | CASSATGGDTGELFF | TRBV25-1 | TRBD2 | TRBJ2-2 | NA
TGCGCCAGCAGACTTAATTATAATTCACCCCTCCACTTT | CASRLNYNSPLHF | TRBV4-1 | NA | TRBJ1-6 | NA
TGTGCCAGCAGTTACGGGGGGCGGAGAGACTATAACACTGAAGCTTTCTTT | CASSYGGRRDYNTEAFF | TRBV6-5 | NA | TRBJ1-1 | many
TGTGCCAGCAGTTCCCTGCCTCGGGGACGCTCCTACGAGCAGTACTTC | CASSSLPRGRSYEQYF | TRBV6-9 | NA | TRBJ2-7 | NA
TGTGCCAGCAGCACACGGGCGGTCTATGGCTACACCTTC | CASSTRAVYGYTF | TRBV12-3/TRBV12-4 | NA | TRBJ1-2 | many
TGTGCCAGCAGCCGGGACAGGGTTGAAGCTTTCTTT | CASSRDRVEAFF | TRBV6-1 | TRBD1 | TRBJ1-1 | few
TGTGCCAGCAGTAGCGGGTTGCCCACCGGGGAGCTGTTTTTT | CASSSGLPTGELFF | TRBV6-1 | NA | TRBJ2-2 | NA
TGTGCCAGCAGAGAGGGGTGGTGGGGAGACACCATATATTTT | CASREGWWGDTIYF | TRBV27 | NA | TRBJ1-3 | many
TGTGCCAGCAGTTTCGAGGGGTTGACAGGGAACTACGAGCAGTACTTC | CASSFEGLTGNYEQYF | TRBV12-3/TRBV12-4 | TRBD1 | TRBJ2-7 | few
TGTGCCAGCAGTGACTCTGGAAGGAATGGTGAAGCTTTCTTT | CASSDSGRNGEAFF | TRBV6-4 | NA | TRBJ1-1 | many
TGTGCCGGCAGCTTACTAGGGGAGCTGTTTTTT | CAGSLLGELFF | TRBV7-9 | NA | TRBJ2-2 | many
TGTGCCAGCAATATCCAGGGGGCGGGAGGCTACACCTTC | CASNIQGAGGYTF | TRBV12-3/TRBV12-4 | TRBD1 | TRBJ1-2 | NA
TGTGCCAGCAGTCCCGACAGGTCGCAGGGGAGCGCTTTCTTT | CASSPDRSQGSAFF | TRBV6-1 | NA | TRBJ1-1 | many
TGTGCCAGCAGTCCCACAGGGGTCAAGGCCTACGAGCAGTACTTC | CASSPTGVKAYEQYF | TRBV12-3/TRBV12-4 | TRBD1 | TRBJ2-7 | many
TGTGCCATCAGTGAGTCCCGACTAGCGGGGGGGAAGGAGACCCAGTACTTC | CAISESRLAGGKETQYF | TRBV10-3 | TRBD2 | TRBJ2-5 | many
TGTGCCAGCAGCTCCGCTAGCGGGCCTTGGGACGAGCAGTACTTC | CASSSASGPWDEQYF | TRBV7-8 | TRBD2 | TRBJ2-7 | NA
TGTGCCAGCAGGACTAGCGGGGTCCAAGAGACCCAGTACTTC | CASRTSGVQETQYF | TRBV6-1 | TRBD2 | TRBJ2-5 | many
TGTGCCAGCAGTTTCACCTCGGGACAGGGTTTGTTCCGCTACACCTTC | CASSFTSGQGLFRYTF | TRBV28 | TRBD1 | TRBJ1-2 | many
TGTGCCAGCAGTTTGGGGATGGGGGGCTACACCTTC | CASSLGMGGYTF | TRBV6-5 | NA | TRBJ1-2 | NA
TGTGCCAGCAGCTTAGACCTCCCTTATAAAAATAGCAATCAGCCCCAGCATTTT | CASSLDLPYKNSNQPQHF | TRBV7-6 | NA | TRBJ1-5 | many
TGCAGTGCTAGAGAAGGGACGGACTCCTACGAGCAGTACTTC | CSAREGTDSYEQYF | TRBV20-1 | NA | TRBJ2-7 | many
TGTGCCAGCAGTGAACTACATGTAAGACTAGCGGGGATTCTATACGAGCAGTACTTC | CASSELHVRLAGILYEQYF | TRBV6-1 | TRBD2 | TRBJ2-7 | NA
TGTGCCAGCAGTCCATCACTAAGCGAAGAGACCCAGTACTTC | CASSPSLSEETQYF | TRBV6-1 | NA | TRBJ2-5 | NA
TGTGCCAGCTCACCTCCTGGGGCTAGCGGGTTCTCCTACAATGAGCAGTTCTTC | CASSPPGASGFSYNEQFF | TRBV18 | TRBD2 | TRBJ2-1 | few
TGTGCCAGCAGTTTAGGCAGACGAAACACCATATATTTT | CASSLGRRNTIYF | TRBV12-3/TRBV12-4 | NA | TRBJ1-3 | NA
TGTGCCAGCAGTAAACCACCACTAGCGGGAGGGCTAGCAGATACGCAGTATTTT | CASSKPPLAGGLADTQYF | TRBV28 | TRBD2 | TRBJ2-3 | NA